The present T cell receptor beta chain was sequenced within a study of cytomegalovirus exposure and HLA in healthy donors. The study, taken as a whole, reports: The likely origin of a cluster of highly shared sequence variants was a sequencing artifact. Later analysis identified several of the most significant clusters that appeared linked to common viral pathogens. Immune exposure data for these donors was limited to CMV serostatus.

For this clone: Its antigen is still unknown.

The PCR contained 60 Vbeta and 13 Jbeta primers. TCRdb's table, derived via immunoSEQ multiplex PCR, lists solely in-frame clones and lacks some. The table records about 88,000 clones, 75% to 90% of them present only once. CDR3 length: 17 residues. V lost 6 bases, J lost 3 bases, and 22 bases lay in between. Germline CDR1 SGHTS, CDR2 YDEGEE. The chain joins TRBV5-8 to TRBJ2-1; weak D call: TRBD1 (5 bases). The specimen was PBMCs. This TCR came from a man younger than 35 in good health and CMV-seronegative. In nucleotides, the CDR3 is TGTGCCAGCAACATCTTGGGGCGCCGCCAAAACTACAATGAGCAGTTCTTC. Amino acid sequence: CASNILGRRQNYNEQFF.